This T cell receptor beta chain was profiled in a study of blood T cell repertoires in COVID-19. Across the whole study: Samples representing acute and convalescent COVID-19 were sourced from the United States, Italy and Spain. T cells, B-cell-depleted T cells, or PBMCs provided the cDNA or gDNA that served as material.

Original data processing: Amplified reference gene primers provided the basis for estimating nucleated cell counts. This table comes from immunoSEQ multiplex PCR, and its TCRdb copy is limited to in-frame clones, with some not included. V and J calls and clone size are given by that table; D and trimming were obtained from the DNA. Of approximately 500,000 clones in the sample, 80% to 90% are singletons; the top ten hold approximately 2.9%. Trimming took off 1 base at V and 0 bases at J, with 7 bases between the two ends. Per germline, CDR1 LNHDA and CDR2 SQIVND (reference sequence). The CDR3 totals 16 residues.

This chain joins TRBV19 and TRBJ2-6; D unclear. Material for sequencing was peripheral blood. The sequence derives from a human donor in a cohort sampled during active COVID-19. CDR3 nucleotide sequence: TGTGCCAGTAGTATAGGAAGGAGCTCTGGGGCCAACGTCCTGACTTTC. Translation: CASSIGRSSGANVLTF.